This TCR beta chain was recovered during a study of blood T cell repertoires in COVID-19. Across the study: Italy, Spain and the United States were the sources of the convalescent and acute COVID-19 samples. PBMCs, B-cell-depleted T cells, or T cells provided the cDNA or gDNA that made up the material.

Methods used by the authors: It was from reference gene primer amplification that nucleated cell counts were estimated. Method: immunoSEQ multiplex PCR; TCRdb's copy keeps in-frame clones and lacks some. V and J calls and clone size are copied from that table; D and trimming were computed from the DNA. The sample records about 200,000 clones, 85% being singletons. What was sequenced was peripheral blood. This sequence was found in a woman older than 75 with acute or convalescent COVID-19.

CDR3 protein: CASSLVGGPSTEAFF. In DNA, the CDR3 is TGTGCCAGCAGTTTGGTGGGGGGACCGAGCACTGAAGCTTTCTTT. The rearrangement links TRBV28 to TRBJ1-1, with D tentatively TRBD1 (5 bases). Germline CDR1 reads MDHEN; CDR2 reads SYDVKM. This CDR3 contains 15 residues. V shed 3 bases and J shed 4 bases, with 15 bases lying between them.